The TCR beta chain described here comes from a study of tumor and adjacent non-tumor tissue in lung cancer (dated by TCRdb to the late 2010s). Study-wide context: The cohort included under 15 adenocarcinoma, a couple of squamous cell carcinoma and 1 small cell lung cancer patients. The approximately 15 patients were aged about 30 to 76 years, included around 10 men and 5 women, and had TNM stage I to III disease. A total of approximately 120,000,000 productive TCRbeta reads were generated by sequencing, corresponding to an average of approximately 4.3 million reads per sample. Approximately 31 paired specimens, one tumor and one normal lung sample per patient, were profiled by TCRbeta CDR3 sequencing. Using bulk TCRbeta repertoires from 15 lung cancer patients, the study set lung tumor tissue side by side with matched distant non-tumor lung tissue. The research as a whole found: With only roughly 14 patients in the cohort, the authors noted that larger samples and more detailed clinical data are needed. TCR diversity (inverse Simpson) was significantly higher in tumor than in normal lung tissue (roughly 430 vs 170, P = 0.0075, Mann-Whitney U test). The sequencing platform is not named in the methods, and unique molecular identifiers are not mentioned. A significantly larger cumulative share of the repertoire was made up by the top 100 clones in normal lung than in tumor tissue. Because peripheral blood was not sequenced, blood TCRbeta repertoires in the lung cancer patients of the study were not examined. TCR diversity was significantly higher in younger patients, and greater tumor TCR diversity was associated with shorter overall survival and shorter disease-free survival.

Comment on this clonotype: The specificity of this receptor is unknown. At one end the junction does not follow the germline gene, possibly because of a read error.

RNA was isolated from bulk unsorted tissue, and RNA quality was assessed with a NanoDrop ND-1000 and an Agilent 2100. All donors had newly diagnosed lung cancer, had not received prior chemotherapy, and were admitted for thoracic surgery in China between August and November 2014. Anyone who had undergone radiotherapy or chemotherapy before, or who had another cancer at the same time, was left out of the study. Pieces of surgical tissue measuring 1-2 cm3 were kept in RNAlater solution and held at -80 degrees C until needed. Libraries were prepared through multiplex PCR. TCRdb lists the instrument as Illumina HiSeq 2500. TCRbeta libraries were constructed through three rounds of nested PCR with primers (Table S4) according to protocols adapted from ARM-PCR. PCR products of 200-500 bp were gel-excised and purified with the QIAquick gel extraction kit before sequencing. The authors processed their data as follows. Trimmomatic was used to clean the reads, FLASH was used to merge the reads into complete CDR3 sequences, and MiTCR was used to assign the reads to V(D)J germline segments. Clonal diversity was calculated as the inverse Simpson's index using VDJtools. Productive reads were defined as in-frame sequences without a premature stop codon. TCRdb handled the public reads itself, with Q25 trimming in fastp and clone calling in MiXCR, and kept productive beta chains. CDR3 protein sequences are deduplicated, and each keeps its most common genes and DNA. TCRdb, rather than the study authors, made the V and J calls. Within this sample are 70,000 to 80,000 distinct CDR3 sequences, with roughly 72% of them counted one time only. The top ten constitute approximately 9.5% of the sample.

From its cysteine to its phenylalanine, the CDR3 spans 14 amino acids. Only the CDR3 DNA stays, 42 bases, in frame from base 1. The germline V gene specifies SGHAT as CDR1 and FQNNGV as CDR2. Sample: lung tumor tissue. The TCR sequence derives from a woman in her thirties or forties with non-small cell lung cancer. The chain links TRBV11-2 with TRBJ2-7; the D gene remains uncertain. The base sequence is TGTGCCAACAGCTTAGTCTCAGAGTCCCACGAGCAGTACTTC. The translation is CANSLVSESHEQYF. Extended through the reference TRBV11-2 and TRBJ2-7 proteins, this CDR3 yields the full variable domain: EAGVAQSPRYKIIEKRQSVAFWCNPISGHATLYWYQQILGQGPKLLIQFQNNGVVDDSQLPKDRFSAERLKGVDSTLKIQPAKLEDSAVYLCANSLVSESHEQYFGPGTRLTVT.